Sample share makes the clone carrying this TCR beta chain medium-sized (0.01 to 0.1%). Its target is not known. The data originate from a study of spatial heterogeneity in lung cancer. The time point denotes: sample taken at primary tumor resection. The sequenced material consisted of unsorted whole RNA from tumor, nontumor lung or frozen PBMC. Unique molecular identifiers tagged every individual TCR cDNA molecule. TCRdb independently ran MiXCR on the 5' RACE reads; one entry per CDR3 protein. Of about 3,800 distinct CDR3 sequences detected, 30% to 40% appear once; the ten largest clones hold 24%. CDR3 length: 13 amino acids. V shed 5 bases and J shed 2 bases, with 11 bases lying between them. Germline CDR1 is DFQATT and CDR2 is SNEGSKA (reference sequence). General study points: Mutation tallies in tumors tracked expanded intratumoral alpha and beta TCR counts.

This clonotype originated in a male donor with early-stage non-small cell lung cancer. The chain links TRBV20-1 to TRBJ2-3; no reliable D call. This material consisted of lung tumor tissue, taken at surgery. The CDR3 here is CSALDLNTDTQYF. CDR3 DNA: TGCAGTGCTCTGGACCTAAACACAGATACGCAGTATTTT.